This T cell receptor beta chain was captured by sequencing in a study of control samples from healthy donors and cancer patients. Germline CDR1 reads SGHTA; CDR2 reads FQGNSA. The CDR3 length is 11 residues. Trimming took 3 bases from V and 3 from J, leaving 3 bases between them. Clones were sequenced by immunoSEQ multiplex PCR, and TCRdb holds only the in-frame ones, with some missing. Counted here are 60,000 to 75,000 clones, over 80% occurring once; the ten biggest clones make up 15% to 18%. This TCR was recovered from a man aged 55 to 70 in good health. The rearrangement joins TRBV7-2 to TRBJ2-7, with unresolved D. The sequenced sample was blood. Written as DNA, the CDR3 is TGTGCCAGCAGCTTCCTCTACGAGCAGTACTTC. Its protein is CASSFLYEQYF. Supplemented by reference TRBV7-2 and TRBJ2-7, the full variable domain reads GAGVSQSPSNKVTEKGKDVELRCDPISGHTALYWYRQSLGQGLEFLIYFQGNSAPDKSGLPSDRFSAERTGGSVSTLTIQRTQQEDSAVYLCASSFLYEQYFGPGTRLTVT.